This TCR beta chain was identified during a study of blood T cell repertoires in COVID-19. Study information: Nucleic acid was either cDNA or gDNA, and it came from T cells, B-cell-depleted T cells, or PBMCs.

The CDR3 has 17 residues. Repertoires were generated with immunoSEQ multiplex PCR, while TCRdb's copy carries only in-frame clones and drops some. Of 200,000 or so clones detected, around 82% appear once; the ten largest clones hold nearly 7.5%. What was sequenced was PBMCs or T cells enriched from blood (not recorded which). The receptor's source is a woman aged 40-49 years with acute COVID-19. V gene TRBV21-1 combines with J gene TRBJ1-5; whether TRBD1, the table's D call, matches the DNA was not checked. TRBV21-1 is termed a pseudogene. The CDR3 DNA sequence: TGTGCCAGCAGCAAAAAAGGTCAGGGCCAAAGCAATCAGCCCCAGCATTTT. This gives the protein CASSKKGQGQSNQPQHF.